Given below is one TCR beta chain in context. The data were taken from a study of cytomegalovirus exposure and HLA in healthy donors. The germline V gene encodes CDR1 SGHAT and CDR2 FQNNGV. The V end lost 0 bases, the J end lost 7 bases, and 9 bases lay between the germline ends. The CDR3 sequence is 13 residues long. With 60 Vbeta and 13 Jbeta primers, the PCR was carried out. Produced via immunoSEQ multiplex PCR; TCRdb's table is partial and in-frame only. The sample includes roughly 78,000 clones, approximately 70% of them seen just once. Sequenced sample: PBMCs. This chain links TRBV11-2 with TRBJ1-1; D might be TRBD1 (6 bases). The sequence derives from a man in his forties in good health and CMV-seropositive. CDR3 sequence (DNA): TGTGCCAGCAGCTTAGATTCGACAGGTGAAGCTTTCTTT. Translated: CASSLDSTGEAFF.